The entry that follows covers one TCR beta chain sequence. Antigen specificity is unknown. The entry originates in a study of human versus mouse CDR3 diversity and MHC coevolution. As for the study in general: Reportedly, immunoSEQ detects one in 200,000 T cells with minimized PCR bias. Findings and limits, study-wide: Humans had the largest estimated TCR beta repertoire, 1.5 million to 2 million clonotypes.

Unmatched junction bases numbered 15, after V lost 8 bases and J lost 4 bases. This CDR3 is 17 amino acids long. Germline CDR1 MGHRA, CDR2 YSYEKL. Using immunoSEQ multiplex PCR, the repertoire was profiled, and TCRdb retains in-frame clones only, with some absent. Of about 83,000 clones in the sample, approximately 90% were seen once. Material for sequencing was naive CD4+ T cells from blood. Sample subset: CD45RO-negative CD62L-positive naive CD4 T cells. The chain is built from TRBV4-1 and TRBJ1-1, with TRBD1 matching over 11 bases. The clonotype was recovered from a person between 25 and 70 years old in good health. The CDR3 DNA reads TGCGCCAGCGTTCCGACGGACAGGGGGCTCTGGGGCACTGAAGCTTTCTTT. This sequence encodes CASVPTDRGLWGTEAFF.